The source of this TCR beta chain is a study of cytomegalovirus exposure and HLA in healthy donors. Losses at the gene ends were 0 bases for V and 8 bases for J; bases not matched to a gene: 7. Germline V lookup: CDR1 SGDLS, CDR2 YYNGEE. The CDR3 has 15 amino acids. The PCR had 60 Vbeta and 13 Jbeta primers. The method was immunoSEQ multiplex PCR; TCRdb's version includes in-frame clones alone and lacks a portion of them. The table shows about 170,000 clones, with around three quarters occurring only once. This sequence originates from a woman in her twenties or thirties in good health and CMV-seropositive. The chain is built from TRBV9 and TRBJ2-1; 8 nucleotides line up with TRBD2. Source material: PBMCs. The CDR3 here is CASSVVGGAGDEQFF. The CDR3 DNA reads TGTGCCAGCAGCGTAGTTGGCGGAGCGGGAGATGAGCAGTTCTTC. Full variable domain (outside the CDR3, taken from reference TRBV9 and TRBJ2-1): DSGVTQTPKHLITATGQRVTLRCSPRSGDLSVYWYQQSLDQGLQFLIQYYNGEERAKGNILERFSAQQFPDLHSELNLSSLELGDSALYFCASSVVGGAGDEQFFGPGTRLTVL.